A single sample gave rise to the 31 T cell receptor beta chains below, sequenced in a study of PD-1 blockade in classical Hodgkin lymphoma. No patient escaped relapse after autologous stem cell transplantation, and brentuximab vedotin exposure varied. Libraries were prepared by immunoSEQ multiplex PCR; TCRdb keeps only in-frame clonotypes and omits some of them. Among around 58,000 clones listed, 90% were seen once. The material sequenced was peripheral blood mononuclear cells (PBMCs), taken at baseline. These receptors were taken from a human donor with classical Hodgkin lymphoma.

In nucleotides, the CDR3 is TGTGCCAGCAGTGCCTCACTAAGTAGCACCGGGGAGCTGTTTTTT. The encoded protein is CASSASLSSTGELFF. The chain has TRBV6-4 and TRBJ2-2, with D hard to call. The CDR3 is made up of 15 amino acids. V lost 4 bases and J lost 4, with 13 bases in between. The germline CDR1 and CDR2 sequences are MRHNA and SNTAGT.

The chain uses TRBV28 and TRBJ2-7; D uncertain. V lost 3 bases to trimming and J lost 5 bases, with 8 bases between them. The CDR3 is made up of 12 amino acids. Germline V gene data show CDR1 as MDHEN and CDR2 as SYDVKM. CDR3: CASSFNQNEQYF. The CDR3 region has the DNA TGTGCCAGCAGTTTTAATCAGAACGAGCAGTACTTC.

The genes are TRBV5-1 and TRBJ2-1; TRBD1 matches 9 bases. Germline CDR1 is SGHRS and CDR2 is YFSETQ. This CDR3 spans 15 amino acids. V shed 0 bases and J 4 bases; nucleotides not matched to a gene: 2. The CDR3 loop is CASSLEGTGYNEQFF. CDR3 bases: TGCGCCAGCAGCTTGGAGGGGACAGGGTACAATGAGCAGTTCTTC.

V gene TRBV5-5 combines with J gene TRBJ1-5; the D gene is possibly TRBD1 (5 bases). Looked up from germline, CDR1 is SGHKS and CDR2 is YYEKEE (reference sequence). CDR3 length: 14 residues. With 1 base removed from V and 4 bases from J, the gap between germline ends came to 9 bases. CDR3 DNA sequence: TGTGCCAGCAGCTTGAGCGGGGCGAATCAGCCCCAGCATTTT. Translation: CASSLSGANQPQHF.

The chain carries TRBV19 and TRBJ2-7; 8 nucleotides line up with TRBD1. CDR3 size: 14 residues. J gave up 0 bases and V 6 bases, and 4 bases lay outside the gene matches. CDR1 is LNHDA and CDR2 is SQIVND in the germline V gene (reference sequence). CDR3 coding DNA: TGTGCCAGTAGCGCCGGGACAGGCTCCTACGAGCAGTACTTC. Its translation is CASSAGTGSYEQYF.

V is TRBV7-6 and J is TRBJ2-2; the match to TRBD2 covers 8 bases. CDR3 length equals 16 residues. Looked up from germline, CDR1 is SGHVS and CDR2 is FNYEAQ. V lost 5 bases to trimming and J lost 3 bases; unmatched junction nucleotides: 8. The CDR3 coding sequence is TGTGCCAGCAGCCCACCCAGCGGGGGTTACACCGGGGAGCTGTTTTTT. It is translated as CASSPPSGGYTGELFF.

In this sample, this clone turned up once. This chain uses TRBV7-9 with TRBJ2-5; D may be TRBD2 (5 bases). CDR1 is SEHNR, CDR2 FQNEAQ, per germline (reference sequence). Between the trimmed V and J ends, which lost 0 bases and 5 bases, there was a span of 7 bases. The CDR3 is 13 amino acids. CDR3: CASSLAGGETQYF. The CDR3 nucleotides are TGTGCCAGCAGCTTAGCGGGCGGGGAGACCCAGTACTTC. The full variable domain, with the rest looked up from reference TRBV7-9 and TRBJ2-5, is DTGVSQNPRHKITKRGQNVTFRCDPISEHNRLYWYRQTLGQGPEFLTYFQNEAQLEKSRLLSDRFSAERPKGSFSTLEIQRTEQGDSAMYLCASSLAGGETQYFGPGTRLLVL.

CDR3 residues: CASSLRPGGQGYNEQFF. CDR3 bases: TGTGCCAGCAGTTTAAGGCCGGGGGGACAGGGGTACAATGAGCAGTTCTTC. This chain joins TRBV28 and TRBJ2-1, with 10 bases matching TRBD1. V was clipped by 2 bases and J by 4 bases; unmatched bases: 8. CDR3 size: 17 residues. Germline V lookup: CDR1 MDHEN, CDR2 SYDVKM.

V gene TRBV27 combines with J gene TRBJ2-2; possible D gene TRBD2, 5 bases. V was shortened by 6 bases and J by 0 bases, with 14 bases between the two germline ends. Germline CDR1 reads MNHEY; CDR2 reads SMNVEV (reference sequence). This CDR3 is 16 amino acids long. CDR3 nucleotides: TGTGCCAGCAGCCTAGGACTCAGATCGAACACCGGGGAGCTGTTTTTT. Residues: CASSLGLRSNTGELFF.

V usage is TRBV27 and J usage is TRBJ2-1; D call uncertain. Germline V gene data show CDR1 as MNHEY and CDR2 as SMNVEV (reference sequence). V gave up 2 bases and J gave up 3 bases, with 8 bases separating them. The CDR3 runs to 14 residues. The CDR3 DNA reads as TGTGCCAGCAGTTTAATAGAAAGCTACAATGAGCAGTTCTTC. Translated: CASSLIESYNEQFF.

The CDR3 protein is CASSFDSMNTEAFF. The CDR3, as DNA: TGTGCCAGCAGCTTCGACAGCATGAACACTGAAGCTTTCTTT. The chain carries TRBV7-3 and TRBJ1-1; D might be TRBD1 (5 bases). The germline V gene encodes CDR1 SGHTA and CDR2 FQGTGA. The V end was cut by 3 bases, the J end by 0 bases, with 8 bases between. CDR3 length: 14 amino acids.

The chain joins TRBV28 to TRBJ2-7; 8 bases are a match to TRBD1. Trimming removed 6 bases from V and 5 bases from J; junction bases left unmatched: 6. Looked up from germline, CDR1 is MDHEN and CDR2 is SYDVKM. This CDR3 region has 13 residues. CDR3 in DNA: TGTGCCAGCAGATTAGACAGGGGACACGAGCAGTACTTC. This encodes CASRLDRGHEQYF.

The chain uses TRBV29-1 and TRBJ2-7; TRBD1 aligns across 7 bases. CDR3 length: 15 amino acids. The germline CDR1 and CDR2 sequences are SQVTM and ANQGSEA. Germline trimming cut 6 bases from V and 0 bases from J; bases unmatched to any gene: 11. This chain's CDR3 is CSVYLEGQYSYEQYF. In DNA form, the CDR3 reads TGCAGCGTATACCTTGAGGGACAGTACTCCTACGAGCAGTACTTC.

The chain combines TRBV29-1 with TRBJ2-5; D uncertain. In germline, CDR1 is SQVTM, CDR2 ANQGSEA. The V end was cut by 7 bases, the J end by 0 bases, with 18 bases between. This CDR3 comprises 15 residues. Written as DNA, the CDR3 is TGCAGCGCCGTCCCAATCGTTGCGTACCAAGAGACCCAGTACTTC. Translating gives CSAVPIVAYQETQYF.

The rearrangement uses TRBV10-3 and TRBJ2-1, with 7 bases that match TRBD1. V shed 3 bases and J 16 bases; nucleotides not matched to a gene: 12. The CDR3 length is 13 residues. Germline values: CDR1 ENHRY, CDR2 SYGVKD. In nucleotides, the CDR3 is TGTGCCATCAGTGACGCCAGGGGGAAGATTGCTTTCTTC. Its protein is CAISDARGKIAFF.

V and J are TRBV19 and TRBJ2-1; D unresolved. The length of the CDR3 is 14 residues. V was pared by 10 bases and J by 6 bases, with 19 bases between. CDR1 and CDR2 from the germline V gene are LNHDA and SQIVND (reference sequence). This chain's CDR3 is CATGPPLSGNEQFF. CDR3 in DNA: TGTGCCACAGGACCACCCCTCTCGGGCAATGAGCAGTTCTTC.

The rearrangement links TRBV19 to TRBJ2-1, with D perhaps TRBD2 (5 bases). The CDR3 runs 14 residues. Trimming pared 3 bases from V and 7 bases from J, leaving 13 bases between. Germline assignment: CDR1 LNHDA and CDR2 SQIVND (reference sequence). This CDR3 reads CASSIGNSANEQFF. In nucleotides, the CDR3 is TGTGCCAGTAGTATTGGGAATAGCGCAAATGAGCAGTTCTTC.

The rearrangement joins TRBV6-1 to TRBJ1-2, with 8 bases lining up with TRBD1. J was trimmed by 2 bases and V by 10 bases; bases with no gene match: 9. Germline V gene lookup returns CDR1 MNHNS and CDR2 SASEGT. There are 14 residues in the CDR3. CDR3 protein: CAIQERQGNYGYTF. In DNA, the CDR3 is TGTGCCATTCAGGAACGACAGGGGAACTATGGCTACACCTTC.

This clone has only one observation. This chain uses TRBV28 with TRBJ2-7; D possibly corresponds to TRBD1 (8 bases). The germline gives CDR1 MDHEN, CDR2 SYDVKM. V lost 6 bases to trimming and J lost 5 bases, with 20 bases between them. The CDR3 extends over 15 amino acids. Here the CDR3 DNA reads TGTGCCAGCAGGTCGGGCGGGGGACAGGTTCACGAGCAGTACTTC. Its translation is CASRSGGGQVHEQYF.

This chain links TRBV15 with TRBJ2-5; D is perhaps TRBD2 (6 bases). Germline V CDR1 and CDR2: LNHNV, YYDKDF (reference sequence). The CDR3 is made up of 13 amino acids. V shed 1 base and J shed 11 bases, with 14 bases lying between them. The chain's CDR3 is CATSRAPSEPQYF. In DNA form, the CDR3 reads TGTGCCACCAGCAGAGCCCCTAGCGAGCCGCAGTACTTC. The full variable domain, completed using reference TRBV15 and TRBJ2-5, is DAMVIQNPRYQVTQFGKPVTLSCSQTLNHNVMYWYQQKSSQAPKLLFHYYDKDFNNEADTPDNFQSRRPNTSFCFLDIRSPGLGDTAMYLCATSRAPSEPQYFGPGTRLLVL.

The rearrangement uses TRBV19 and TRBJ2-1; the D gene could be TRBD1 or TRBD2 (5 bases each). The V gene's germline CDR1 is LNHDA and CDR2 SQIVND (reference sequence). Trimming pared 8 bases from V and 7 bases from J, leaving 15 bases between. The CDR3 is 13 amino acids. In DNA form, the CDR3 reads TGTGCCAGTCGAGAGGGGATGTTGAATGAGCAGTTCTTC. Translating gives CASREGMLNEQFF.

V and J are TRBV19 and TRBJ2-1; D is ambiguous. The germline V gene encodes CDR1 LNHDA and CDR2 SQIVND (reference sequence). The germline V and J ends were trimmed by 5 bases and 3 bases, with 8 bases remaining between them. The CDR3 is 13 amino acids. CDR3 amino acids: CASSWQHYNEQFF. CDR3 DNA: TGTGCCAGTAGTTGGCAGCACTACAATGAGCAGTTCTTC.

The chain combines TRBV5-6 with TRBJ2-5; D gene ambiguous. CDR1 is SGHDT and CDR2 is YYEEEE in the germline V gene. The CDR3 is 13 residues long. With 1 base removed from V and 11 bases from J, the gap between germline ends came to 15 bases. CDR3 amino acids: CASSLIPAVIQYF. The CDR3, as DNA: TGTGCCAGCAGCTTGATCCCTGCGGTTATTCAGTACTTC.

The rearrangement joins TRBV9 to TRBJ2-7; D is unresolved. V was trimmed by 3 bases and J by 1 base, leaving 17 bases between them. The CDR3 runs 16 residues. The V gene's germline CDR1 is SGDLS and CDR2 YYNGEE. CDR3 protein: CASSASREDPSYEQYF. In nucleotides, the CDR3 is TGTGCCAGCAGCGCAAGCCGAGAAGACCCATCCTACGAGCAGTACTTC.

CDR3 DNA sequence: TGTGCCAGCAGTTCTATTTGGACAGGGGGCAGGGCAGGGGAGACCCAGTACTTC. It codes for CASSSIWTGGRAGETQYF. The V and J genes are TRBV28 and TRBJ2-5, with 11 bases fitting TRBD1. There are 18 residues in the CDR3. Per the germline V gene, CDR1 is MDHEN and CDR2 is SYDVKM. V lost 4 bases to trimming and J lost 5 bases; unmatched junction nucleotides: 15.

Regarding this clone: The junction differs from germline at one of its ends, possibly a read error. This chain links TRBV4-2 with TRBJ2-7; maybe TRBD2 (6 bases). The CDR3 length is 16 residues. Germline CDR1 is LGHNA and CDR2 is YNFKEQ. The CDR3 sequence is CASSQPAGGPSDEQYF. The DNA for the CDR3 is TGTGCCAGCAGCCAACCGGCCGGAGGGCCCTCCGACGAGCAGTACTTC.

The V call is TRBV7-9, the J call TRBJ2-1, with unresolved D. The length of the CDR3 is 13 residues. Per the germline V gene, CDR1 is SEHNR and CDR2 is FQNEAQ (reference sequence). Trimming pared 1 base from V and 4 bases from J, leaving 5 bases between. The CDR3 protein is CASSLDAYNEQFF. DNA for the CDR3: TGTGCCAGCAGCTTAGATGCGTACAATGAGCAGTTCTTC.

This clone was seen more than once but under ten times. The gene calls are TRBV7-9 and TRBJ2-7; 9 positions match TRBD2. J was trimmed by 6 bases and V by 5 bases; bases with no gene match: 8. The CDR3 totals 14 residues. Germline V gives CDR1 SEHNR, CDR2 FQNEAQ (reference sequence). As DNA, the CDR3 is TGTGCCAGCAGCCCACCGGGACTAGCCTCCGAGCAGTACTTC. This translates into CASSPPGLASEQYF.

The V and J genes are TRBV5-4 and TRBJ2-3; 10 bases match TRBD2. The germline V gene has CDR1 SGHNT and CDR2 YYREEE (reference sequence). This CDR3 comprises 17 residues. The trim removed 4 bases at V and 4 bases at J, leaving 12 bases unmatched. The CDR3 DNA sequence: TGTGCCAGCAGCCGGACTGGAACTAGCGGGGTTTCAGATACGCAGTATTTT. Its protein is CASSRTGTSGVSDTQYF.

The chain joins TRBV27 to TRBJ2-5; 10 bases fit TRBD2. V shed 6 bases, J shed 2 bases, and the junction held 15 bases outside the gene matches. CDR1 is MNHEY, CDR2 SMNVEV, per germline (reference sequence). The CDR3 loop spans 18 amino acids. DNA of the CDR3: TGTGCCAGCAGCCTGCTGGCTAGCGGGAGAGGGGGACAAGAGACCCAGTACTTC. Its translation is CASSLLASGRGGQETQYF.

The chain combines TRBV11-2 with TRBJ2-5, with TRBD1 matching over 9 bases. The germline CDR1 and CDR2 sequences are SGHAT and FQNNGV. The CDR3 runs to 14 residues. The ends lost 6 bases at V and 2 bases at J; junction bases unmatched: 4. The CDR3 sequence is CASRGTGWQETQYF. CDR3 DNA: TGTGCCAGCAGAGGGACAGGGTGGCAAGAGACCCAGTACTTC.